Following are 20 T cell receptor beta chains from one sample sequenced in a study of cytomegalovirus exposure and HLA in healthy donors. PCR used 60 Vbeta primers and 13 Jbeta primers. The data were produced by immunoSEQ multiplex PCR, yet TCRdb's version contains in-frame clones alone and is incomplete. The sample consists of roughly 160,000 clones, about 65% of them appearing once. Material for sequencing was PBMCs. These receptors were taken from a woman in her 30s in good health and CMV-seronegative.

The chain has TRBV29-1 and TRBJ1-1; TRBD1 agrees at 8 bases. CDR3 length equals 15 residues. Per germline, CDR1 SQVTM and CDR2 ANQGSEA. V lost 7 bases and J lost 0; bases outside the gene matches: 10. The CDR3 DNA is TGCAGCGCTGGACAGGGTATCCCCATGAACACTGAAGCTTTCTTT. Its translation is CSAGQGIPMNTEAFF. The full variable domain, completed using reference TRBV29-1 and TRBJ1-1, is SAVISQKPSRDICQRGTSLTIQCQVDSQVTMMFWYRQQPGQSLTLIATANQGSEATYESGFVIDKFPISRPNLTFSTLTVSNMSPEDSSIYLCSAGQGIPMNTEAFFGQGTRLTVV.

This chain joins TRBV5-1 and TRBJ2-2; D remains unclear. The germline V and J ends were trimmed by 0 bases and 0 bases, with 3 bases remaining between them. The CDR3 is 14 residues long. Germline lookup yields CDR1 SGHRS and CDR2 YFSETQ. The DNA for the CDR3 is TGCGCCAGCAGCTTGGCAGCGAACACCGGGGAGCTGTTTTTT. Its protein product is CASSLAANTGELFF.

The rearrangement links TRBV28 to TRBJ1-4, with D unresolved. Germline V CDR1 and CDR2: MDHEN, SYDVKM. The CDR3 has 15 amino acids. V was trimmed by 3 bases and J by 0 bases, leaving 8 bases between them. The CDR3 DNA is TGTGCCAGCAGTTTGCCCCAGACAACTAATGAAAAACTGTTTTTT. Its translation is CASSLPQTTNEKLFF.

The CDR3 coding sequence is TGTGCCAGCAGTACACAGGGGAACTATGGCTACACCTTC. This codes for CASSTQGNYGYTF. The chain recombines TRBV6-5 with TRBJ1-2; 7 nucleotides agree with TRBD1. CDR3 length equals 13 residues. Germline V gives CDR1 MNHEY, CDR2 SVGAGI. Trimming took 5 bases from V and 2 from J; bases not matched to a gene: 2.

The chain is built from TRBV10-3 and TRBJ1-2; 9 bases are a match to TRBD1. This CDR3 is built from 13 residues. J lost 6 bases, V lost 3 bases, and 2 bases had no gene match. Germline-derived CDR1 and CDR2 are ENHRY and SYGVKD. CDR3 nucleotides: TGTGCCATCAGTGAAGGGACAGGGAATGGCTACACCTTC. Its protein product is CAISEGTGNGYTF.

V gene TRBV7-9 combines with J gene TRBJ1-1; TRBD1 agrees at 7 bases. V lost 5 bases, J lost 5 bases, and 2 bases stayed unmatched. The CDR3 runs 12 residues. Germline CDR1 is SEHNR and CDR2 is FQNEAQ (reference sequence). CDR3 coding DNA: TGTGCCAGCAGCCAGGGGGTAACTGAAGCTTTCTTT. Translation gives CASSQGVTEAFF.

For this clone: The same CDR3 can be traced to other DNA sequences in this sample. The chain has TRBV20-1 and TRBJ1-1; no clear D gene. CDR3 length: 11 residues. Germline V lookup: CDR1 DFQATT, CDR2 SNEGSKA (reference sequence). V gave up 5 bases and J gave up 0 bases, with 4 bases separating them. In nucleotides, the CDR3 is TGCAGTGCTTCCATGAACACTGAAGCTTTCTTT. Translating it yields CSASMNTEAFF.

The chain combines TRBV19 with TRBJ2-1; the D gene is possibly TRBD1 (6 bases). The germline V and J ends were trimmed by 1 base and 2 bases, with 9 bases remaining between them. Looked up from germline, CDR1 is LNHDA and CDR2 is SQIVND (reference sequence). This CDR3 contains 15 residues. Here the CDR3 DNA reads TGTGCCAGTAGTATAGTAGGGGGTCCCTACAATGAGCAGTTCTTC. Protein product: CASSIVGGPYNEQFF.

This clone was seen only a few times. The chain recombines TRBV10-3 with TRBJ2-5; 9 positions match TRBD1. The end of the DNA aligns better with TRBJ2-7, so the J call may be wrong. The CDR3 covers 16 residues. Germline V gene lookup returns CDR1 ENHRY and CDR2 SYGVKD. The CDR3 loop reads CAISYLRTGEGNEQYF. The CDR3 bases are TGTGCCATCAGTTATCTTCGGACAGGGGAAGGCAACGAGCAGTACTTC.

Only a few counts were recorded for this clone. This chain links TRBV7-3 with TRBJ2-1, with 9 bases aligning to TRBD2. With 5 bases clipped from V and 1 base from J, the junction kept 15 bases outside the gene matches. Germline V gene data show CDR1 as SGHTA and CDR2 as FQGTGA. The CDR3 sequence is 19 residues long. As DNA, the CDR3 is TGTGCCAGCAGCCGGGGACTAGCACCTTCGGGGGTGTCCTACAATGAGCAGTTCTTC. Translation: CASSRGLAPSGVSYNEQFF.

This chain links TRBV4-3 with TRBJ2-7, with 9 positions matching TRBD2. The junction had 3 bases not matched to a gene; V was cut back by 1 base and J by 5 bases. Germline V lookup: CDR1 LGHNA, CDR2 YSLEER. The length of the CDR3 is 14 residues. The DNA of the CDR3 is TGCGCCAGCAGCCAAGGACTAGCGGCTGACGAGCAGTACTTC. Amino acids: CASSQGLAADEQYF.

This chain links TRBV14 with TRBJ2-1; TRBD2 aligns across 12 bases. Trimming cost V 3 bases and J 1 base; bases outside gene matches: 4. This CDR3 has 17 amino acids. Germline values: CDR1 SGHDN, CDR2 FVKESK. As DNA, the CDR3 is TGTGCCAGCAGCCACGGACTAGCGGGATTATCCTACAATGAGCAGTTCTTC. The encoded protein is CASSHGLAGLSYNEQFF.

The chain uses TRBV5-6 and TRBJ2-1, with 11 bases matching TRBD2. Unmatched junction bases numbered 9, after V lost 4 bases and J lost 0 bases. The CDR3 has 18 residues. Germline V gene lookup returns CDR1 SGHDT and CDR2 YYEEEE. DNA of the CDR3: TGTGCCAGCAGCCGCCCCGGGACTAGCGGTAGCTCCTACAATGAGCAGTTCTTC. It encodes CASSRPGTSGSSYNEQFF.

V and J are TRBV27 and TRBJ2-1; possibly TRBD2 for D (5 bases). Trimming removed 5 bases from V and 1 base from J, with 9 bases in between. Germline V gene data show CDR1 as MNHEY and CDR2 as SMNVEV (reference sequence). CDR3 length equals 14 residues. CDR3 bases: TGTGCCAGCAGTGCGAGCGGTTCCTACAATGAGCAGTTCTTC. This sequence encodes CASSASGSYNEQFF.

The chain uses TRBV12-5 and TRBJ1-5; D unclear. The CDR3 covers 12 residues. Germline CDR1 LGHNT, CDR2 FRNRAP. The ends were cut back, 7 bases at V and 7 bases at J, with 11 bases in the middle. CDR3 sequence: CASALEVQPQHF. DNA for the CDR3: TGTGCTAGTGCCCTTGAGGTCCAGCCCCAGCATTTT.

This chain connects TRBV7-9 to TRBJ2-3, with 8 bases fitting TRBD2. Germline CDR1 SEHNR, CDR2 FQNEAQ (reference sequence). This CDR3 has 15 residues. V lost 9 bases, J lost 5 bases, and 13 bases stayed unmatched. Written as DNA, the CDR3 is TGTGCCAGTCGGCGGGGGGACCCGAGGGGAGATACGCAGTATTTT. Its translation is CASRRGDPRGDTQYF.

V is TRBV30 and J is TRBJ2-5, with TRBD2 matching over 8 bases. In germline, CDR1 is GTSNPN, CDR2 SVGIG (reference sequence). V was clipped by 0 bases and J by 2 bases; unmatched bases: 5. The CDR3 is made up of 15 amino acids. The CDR3 protein is CAWSVAGGLQETQYF. CDR3 coding DNA: TGTGCCTGGAGTGTGGCGGGAGGACTTCAAGAGACCCAGTACTTC.

This clone has just a few counts. V and J are TRBV29-1 and TRBJ2-3; 11 bases are shared with TRBD2. The germline V gene has CDR1 SQVTM and CDR2 ANQGSEA. There are 17 residues in the CDR3. Losses at the gene ends were 7 bases for V and 2 bases for J; bases not matched to a gene: 14. CDR3 sequence reads: CSAEGGTSGRPTDTQYF. Written as DNA, the CDR3 is TGCAGCGCCGAGGGAGGAACTAGCGGGAGACCCACAGATACGCAGTATTTT.

This rearrangement joins TRBV7-2 to TRBJ2-7; no definite D call. The CDR3 covers 12 residues. Germline V gene data show CDR1 as SGHTA and CDR2 as FQGNSA. Trimming took 5 bases from V and 3 from J, leaving 8 bases between them. The CDR3 coding sequence is TGTGCCAGCAGCGTCCCGTACTACGAGCAGTACTTC. Translated: CASSVPYYEQYF.

The gene calls are TRBV7-6 and TRBJ2-7, with 9 nucleotides matching TRBD1. Germline V gene data show CDR1 as SGHVS and CDR2 as FNYEAQ. Trimming at V came to 3 bases and at J to 4 bases, leaving 13 bases not matched to a gene. CDR3 length: 17 amino acids. CDR3 coding DNA: TGTGCCAGCAGCTTTTCGTTATCGGACAGGGGAGGTTACGAGCAGTACTTC. This encodes CASSFSLSDRGGYEQYF.